Following are 3 T cell receptor beta chains from one sample sequenced in a study of blood T cell repertoires in COVID-19 (dated by TCRdb to the early 2020s). Library preparation was by the immunoSEQ multiplex PCR assay. In its TCRdb copy, this immuneACCESS table keeps in-frame sequences only and misses some clones. Where compared with another copy, unresolved V genes explain less than half of these, and the others have no known cause. This sample gives more than 70,000 clones in total; 70% to 90% of them show up just once. Approximately 7.2% of the sample is in the top ten clones. The sequencing input was peripheral blood. All receptors come from a man aged 55 to 70 with acute or convalescent COVID-19.

This chain joins TRBV5-4 and TRBJ1-2; 8 nucleotides line up with TRBD1. The V gene end was trimmed by 4 bases and the J gene end by 4 bases; junction bases not matched to a gene: 9. The germline gives CDR1 SGHNT, CDR2 YYREEE (reference sequence). The CDR3 runs to 15 residues. CDR3: CASSNPGQVIYGYTF. The CDR3 coding sequence is TGTGCCAGCAGCAACCCGGGACAGGTGATCTATGGCTACACCTTC.

The genes are TRBV28 and TRBJ1-5; D may be TRBD1 (6 bases). The CDR3 sequence is 15 residues long. V was clipped by 5 bases and J by 9 bases, with 20 bases between them. Germline values: CDR1 MDHEN, CDR2 SYDVKM. The CDR3 protein is CASSQTGPGLGPQHF. The CDR3 DNA sequence: TGTGCCAGCAGTCAAACAGGGCCAGGCTTGGGGCCCCAGCATTTT.

The chain carries TRBV7-6 and TRBJ2-1; the D gene is possibly TRBD2 (6 bases). The CDR3 loop spans 17 amino acids. Germline CDR1 and CDR2: SGHVS and FNYEAQ. Trimming took off 0 bases at V and 0 bases at J, with 12 bases between the two ends. The CDR3 nucleotides are TGTGCCAGCAGCTTAGCGGGGGGAACGGTCTCCTACAATGAGCAGTTCTTC. Translated: CASSLAGGTVSYNEQFF. The full variable domain, completed using reference TRBV7-6 and TRBJ2-1, is GAGVSQSPRYKVTKRGQDVALRCDPISGHVSLYWYRQALGQGPEFLTYFNYEAQQDKSGLPNDRFSAERPEGSISTLTIQRTEQRDSAMYRCASSLAGGTVSYNEQFFGPGTRLTVL.